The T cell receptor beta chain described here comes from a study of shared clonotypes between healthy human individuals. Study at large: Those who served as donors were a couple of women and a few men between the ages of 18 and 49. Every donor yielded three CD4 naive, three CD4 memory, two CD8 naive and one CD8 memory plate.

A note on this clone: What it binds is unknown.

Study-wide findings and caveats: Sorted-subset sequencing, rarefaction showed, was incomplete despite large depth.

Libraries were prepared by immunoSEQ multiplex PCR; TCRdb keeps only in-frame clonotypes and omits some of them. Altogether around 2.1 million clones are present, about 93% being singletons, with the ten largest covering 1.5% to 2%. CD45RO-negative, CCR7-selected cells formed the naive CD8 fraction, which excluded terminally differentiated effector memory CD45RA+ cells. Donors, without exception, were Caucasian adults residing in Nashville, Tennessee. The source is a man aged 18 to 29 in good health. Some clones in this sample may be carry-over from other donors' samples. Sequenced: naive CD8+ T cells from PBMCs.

The CDR3 DNA reads TGTGCCAGCAGCCACCGACCCTCCTACGAGCAGTACTTC. It is translated as CASSHRPSYEQYF. The chain couples TRBV28 to TRBJ2-7; D gene uncertain. The length of the CDR3 is 13 residues. Trimming took off 6 bases at V and 0 bases at J, with 9 bases between the two ends. Looked up from germline, CDR1 is MDHEN and CDR2 is SYDVKM.